The 6 T cell receptor beta chains in this list originate from one sample, sequenced in a study of technical replicates of blood from several donors. The data were produced by immunoSEQ multiplex PCR, yet TCRdb's version contains in-frame clones alone and is incomplete. The sample gives about 81,000 clones, around four fifths of which show up once; about 4% is in the top ten. The sequencing input was PBMCs. The receptors come from a human donor in good health. Some clones in this sample may be carry-over from other donors' samples.

The V and J genes are TRBV6-5 and TRBJ1-1; D might be TRBD1 (6 bases). The CDR3 covers 15 residues. Between the trimmed V and J ends, which lost 6 bases and 1 base, there was a span of 15 bases. The germline CDR1 and CDR2 sequences are MNHEY and SVGAGI. In nucleotides, the CDR3 is TGTGCCAGCAGGGGACATGAGTTAGGGAACACTGAAGCTTTCTTT. Protein sequence: CASRGHELGNTEAFF.

The chain joins TRBV7-8 to TRBJ2-1; TRBD2 matches at 7 bases. CDR1 and CDR2 (germline): SGHVS, FQNEAQ. Unmatched junction bases numbered 9, after V lost 2 bases and J lost 8 bases. The CDR3 extends over 15 amino acids. CDR3 in DNA: TGTGCCAGCAGCTTATATCGGGAGGCCGGGGATGAGCAGTTCTTC. Protein: CASSLYREAGDEQFF.

The CDR3 loop reads CASSPPDQGTEQYF. The CDR3 DNA reads as TGTGCCAGCAGCCCCCCCGATCAGGGGACCGAGCAGTACTTC. The chain uses TRBV7-6 and TRBJ2-7; TRBD1 might be the D (6 bases). The V end lost 5 bases, the J end lost 6 bases, and 17 bases lay between the germline ends. The germline gives CDR1 SGHVS, CDR2 FNYEAQ. CDR3 length: 14 amino acids.

CDR3 sequence: CASHGDVTDTQYF. The CDR3 DNA reads TGTGCCAGCCACGGGGATGTCACAGATACGCAGTATTTT. The rearrangement uses TRBV5-4 and TRBJ2-3, with a tentative D call TRBD2 (5 bases). Trimming pared 7 bases from V and 2 bases from J, leaving 11 bases between. The CDR3 has 13 residues. Germline V gene lookup returns CDR1 SGHNT and CDR2 YYREEE (reference sequence).

The J gene is TRBJ1-6, the V gene TRBV4-1; D call uncertain. The CDR3 spans 18 residues. In germline, CDR1 is MGHRA, CDR2 YSYEKL. Trimming stripped 0 bases from V and 0 bases from J, with 12 bases between. The CDR3 loop is CASSQEMRGSSYNSPLHF. The CDR3 nucleotides are TGCGCCAGCAGCCAAGAGATGCGAGGTAGCTCCTATAATTCACCCCTCCACTTT.

The chain links TRBV5-1 to TRBJ2-2, with TRBD2 matching 11 bases. Trimming removed 1 base from V and 4 bases from J; junction bases left unmatched: 3. The CDR3 length is 16 residues. The germline V gene encodes CDR1 SGHRS and CDR2 YFSETQ. The CDR3 spells CASSLLAGGPTGELFF. As DNA, the CDR3 is TGCGCCAGCAGCTTGCTAGCGGGAGGCCCCACCGGGGAGCTGTTTTTT.